The clone carrying this T cell receptor (beta chain) was seen ten or more times. Its target is unknown. Sorting isolated naive CD8 T cells as CD8+CD4-CCR7+CD45RA+ events. V lost 2 bases and J 4 bases, leaving 15 bases between the germline ends. Germline loops: CDR1 DFQATT, CDR2 SNEGSKA (reference sequence). This CDR3 spans 15 amino acids. Preparation of the bulk TCR libraries relied on previously described methods and listed TCR primers. TCRdb recomputed calls from the PCR reads with MiXCR, one row per CDR3 protein. Of 250,000 to 400,000 distinct CDR3 sequences listed, over 20% were seen once; the top ten hold approximately 0.8%. The sample comes from a study of molecular identifiers for immune sequencing clone quantification. Study results and limitations: Underestimation of highly expanded clone sizes could arise where identical TCR molecules share a barcode.

The sequenced sample consisted of naive CD8+ T cells from blood, with Jurkat cell RNA spiked in. Documented subset: FACS-sorted CD8+CD4-CCR7+CD45RA+ naive T cells. This chain joins TRBV20-1 and TRBJ2-1, with no clear D. This sequence was found in a human donor in good health. Some libraries in this study had Jurkat cell RNA spiked in. CDR3 region: CSARSMRERYNEQFF. CDR3 coding DNA: TGCAGTGCTAGAAGTATGAGAGAGCGTTACAATGAGCAGTTCTTC.